These 8 T cell receptor beta chains were sequenced from one sample in a study of blood T cell repertoires in COVID-19. Produced via immunoSEQ multiplex PCR; TCRdb's table is partial and in-frame only. The table shows over 250,000 clones, with about 92% occurring only once. Sequencing was performed on PBMCs or T cells enriched from blood (not recorded which). Receptors originate from a man between 60 and 75 years old who had recovered from COVID-19.

J is TRBJ1-1 and V is TRBV11-1; 7 bases align to TRBD1. Germline values: CDR1 SGHAT, CDR2 FQDESV (reference sequence). The J segment lost 6 bases and the V segment lost 5 bases, leaving 9 bases of the junction unmatched. This CDR3 has 14 residues. CDR3 coding DNA: TGTGCCAGCAGCCGTCGGACAGGAGGAGCTGAAGCTTTCTTT. Its protein is CASSRRTGGAEAFF.

This clone was seen once. The chain joins TRBV3-1 (or the pseudogene TRBV3-2) to TRBJ1-4; D remains unclear. V was shortened by 8 bases and J by 4 bases, with 14 bases between the two germline ends. Germline lookup yields CDR1 LGHDT and CDR2 YNNKEL (reference sequence). There are 14 residues in the CDR3. Written as DNA, the CDR3 is TGTGCCAGCTCCAAGATATTCAGTAATGAAAAACTGTTTTTT. It specifies CASSKIFSNEKLFF.

The J gene is TRBJ2-7, the V gene TRBV5-4; the match to TRBD1 covers 9 bases. The germline CDR1 and CDR2 sequences are SGHNT and YYREEE (reference sequence). The CDR3 spans 12 residues. After removal of 6 bases from V and 5 bases from J, the junction contained 3 bases not matched to a gene. The chain's CDR3 is CASTRTGDEQYF. CDR3 coding DNA: TGTGCCAGCACCAGGACAGGGGACGAGCAGTACTTC.

As DNA, the CDR3 is TGTGCCAGCGATGACAGGGCTCACAACTCCTACGAGCAGTACTTC. Amino acid sequence: CASDDRAHNSYEQYF. This chain connects TRBV7-2 to TRBJ2-7; TRBD1 aligns across 7 bases. V gave up 8 bases and J gave up 0 bases; unmatched junction bases: 10. The CDR3 extends over 15 amino acids. Germline V gives CDR1 SGHTA, CDR2 FQGNSA.

This chain joins TRBV7-6 and TRBJ2-2; tentative D call: TRBD1 (5 bases). Germline V gene data show CDR1 as SGHVS and CDR2 as FNYEAQ. There are 18 residues in the CDR3. Trimming took 4 bases from V and 5 from J, leaving 23 bases between them. CDR3 sequence: CASSSTRLRALATGELFF. Here the CDR3 DNA reads TGTGCCAGCAGCTCGACCCGTCTCAGGGCCCTCGCGACCGGGGAGCTGTTTTTT.

This rearrangement joins TRBV30 to TRBJ2-3; a weak D match, TRBD1 (6 bases). Deletions cut 2 bases from V and 3 bases from J, with 12 bases between. The CDR3 runs 14 residues. Germline CDR1 is GTSNPN and CDR2 is SVGIG (reference sequence). This CDR3 is CAWSRGQKTDTQYF. In DNA form, the CDR3 reads TGTGCCTGGAGTAGAGGACAGAAAACAGATACGCAGTATTTT.

This chain uses TRBV7-9 with TRBJ2-5; tentative D call: TRBD1 (5 bases). The CDR3 spans 15 residues. V lost 0 bases to trimming and J lost 5 bases, with 13 bases between them. Looked up from germline, CDR1 is SEHNR and CDR2 is FQNEAQ (reference sequence). The CDR3 DNA is TGTGCCAGCAGCTTAGCCCGGCAGGGTGGGGAGACCCAGTACTTC. It encodes CASSLARQGGETQYF.

This sequence joins TRBV19 and TRBJ1-6; 9 bases fit TRBD1. The J segment lost 7 bases and the V segment lost 8 bases, leaving 9 bases of the junction unmatched. This CDR3 comprises 15 residues. In germline, CDR1 is LNHDA, CDR2 SQIVND (reference sequence). The CDR3 bases are TGTGCCAGTTCTACAGGACAGGGGAGGAATTCACCCCTCCACTTT. Its translation: CASSTGQGRNSPLHF.